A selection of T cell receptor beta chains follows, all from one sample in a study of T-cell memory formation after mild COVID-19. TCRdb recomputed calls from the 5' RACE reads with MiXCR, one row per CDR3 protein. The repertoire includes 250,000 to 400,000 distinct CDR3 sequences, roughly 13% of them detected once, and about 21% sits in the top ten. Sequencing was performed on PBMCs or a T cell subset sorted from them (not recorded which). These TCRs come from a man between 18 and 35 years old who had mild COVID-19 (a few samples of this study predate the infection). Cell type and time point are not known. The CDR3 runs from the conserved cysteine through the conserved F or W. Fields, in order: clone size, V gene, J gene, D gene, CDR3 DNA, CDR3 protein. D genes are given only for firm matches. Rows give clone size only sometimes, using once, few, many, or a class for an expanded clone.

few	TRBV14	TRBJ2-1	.	TGTGCCAGCAGCCAAGATTGGAGCTACAATGAGCAGTTCTTC	CASSQDWSYNEQFF
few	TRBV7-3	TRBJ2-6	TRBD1	TGTGCCAGCAGCCTCCGGACAGGGGGCGGTACTGGGGCCAACGTCCTGACTTTC	CASSLRTGGGTGANVLTF
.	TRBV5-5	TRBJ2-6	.	TGTGCCAGCAGCTTTCCCTTGGGGGCCAACGTCCTGACTTTC	CASSFPLGANVLTF
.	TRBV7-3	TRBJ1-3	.	TGTGCCAGCAGCTACGACTCTGGAAACACCATATATTTT	CASSYDSGNTIYF
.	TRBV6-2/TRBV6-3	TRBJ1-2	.	TGTGCCAGCAGTTCCCAGACATCCTACTATGGCTACACCTTC	CASSSQTSYYGYTF
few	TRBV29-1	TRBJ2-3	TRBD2	TGCAGCCACGGGGGGTCCCTCGCAGATACGCAGTATTTT	CSHGGSLADTQYF
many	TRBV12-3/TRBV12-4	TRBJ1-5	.	TGTGCCAGCAATCCTAGCGCGGGCAATCAGCCCCAGCATTTT	CASNPSAGNQPQHF
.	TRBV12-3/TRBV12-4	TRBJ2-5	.	TGTGCCAGCAGTTTAGCGAGGCCCGGGGCGCGAGAGACCCAGTACTTC	CASSLARPGARETQYF
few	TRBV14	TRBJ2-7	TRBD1	TGTGCCAGCAGCCACGACAGGGTATACGAGCAGTACTTC	CASSHDRVYEQYF
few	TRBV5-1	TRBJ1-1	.	TGCGCCAGCAGCTTGGGGACGTGGGGCCAGATCAACACTGAAGCTTTCTTT	CASSLGTWGQINTEAFF
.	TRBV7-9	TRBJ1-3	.	TGTGCCAGCAGCTTCAGCACCCAAGAGGACACCATATATTTT	CASSFSTQEDTIYF
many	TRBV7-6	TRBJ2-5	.	TGTGCCAGCAGCTTGGGAGGGGGCCAAGAGACCCAGTACTTC	CASSLGGGQETQYF
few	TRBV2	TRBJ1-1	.	TGTGCCAGCAACATCTTCAGTACAGGACACACTGAAGCTTTCTTT	CASNIFSTGHTEAFF
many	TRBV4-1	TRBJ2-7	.	TGCGCCAGCAGCCCTACCCAGGGGCTCTACGAGCAGTACTTC	CASSPTQGLYEQYF
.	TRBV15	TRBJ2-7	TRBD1	TGTGCCACCAGCAGAGTGGTAACAGGGGCCTTCGACGAGCAGTACTTC	CATSRVVTGAFDEQYF
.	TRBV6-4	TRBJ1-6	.	TGTGCCAGCAGTATGGACCCACCCCATTCACCCCTCCACTTT	CASSMDPPHSPLHF
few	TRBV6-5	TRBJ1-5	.	TGTGCCAGCAGTTACTCGTTCAGGGGAAATCAGCCCCAGCATTTT	CASSYSFRGNQPQHF
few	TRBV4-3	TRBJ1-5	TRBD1	TGCGCCAGCAGCCAATACAGGGGGGGTCGTCAGCCCCAGCATTTT	CASSQYRGGRQPQHF
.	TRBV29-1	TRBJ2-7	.	TGCAGCGTTGAATTGGGCGGAGGGTTTTACGAGCAGTACTTC	CSVELGGGFYEQYF
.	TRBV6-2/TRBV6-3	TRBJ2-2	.	TGTGCCAGCAGTTACCCTTCAGGGATTCCGCCCGGGGAGCTGTTTTTT	CASSYPSGIPPGELFF
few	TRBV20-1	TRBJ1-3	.	TGCAGTGCTGGTCGGCCAGGGACAAACACCATATATTTT	CSAGRPGTNTIYF
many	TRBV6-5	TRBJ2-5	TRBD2	TGTGCCAGCAGTTCACTAGCGGGGCCCCAAGAGACCCAGTACTTC	CASSSLAGPQETQYF
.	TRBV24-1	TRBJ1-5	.	TGTGCCACCAGTGATCCGACAGGTCCCCAGCCCCAGCATTTT	CATSDPTGPQPQHF